This T cell receptor (beta chain) was captured by sequencing in a study of cytomegalovirus exposure and HLA in healthy donors. Findings and limits, study-wide: Several V segments, TRBV6-2 and TRBV6-3 among them, could not be told apart and were dropped.

V lost 5 bases and J 1 base, leaving 11 bases between the germline ends. Germline V gene lookup returns CDR1 GTSNPN and CDR2 SVGIG (reference sequence). There are 13 residues in the CDR3. Primers: 60 Vbeta forward and 13 Jbeta reverse. Repertoires were generated with immunoSEQ multiplex PCR, while TCRdb's copy carries only in-frame clones and drops some. Of 170,000 or so clones in the sample, 84% were seen once. On this clone itself: Its antigen is currently unknown.

This chain uses TRBV30 with TRBJ1-2; D might be TRBD1 (6 bases). The sequenced sample was PBMCs. The sequence came from a girl aged 5 to 17 in good health and CMV-seropositive. The CDR3 protein is CAWAEDSNYGYTF. The CDR3 DNA follows: TGTGCCTGGGCCGAGGACAGTAACTATGGCTACACCTTC.